Included here is one TCR beta chain sequence, with context. Libraries were prepared by immunoSEQ multiplex PCR; TCRdb keeps only in-frame clonotypes and omits some of them. This repertoire shows 2 million to 2.5 million clones, 80% to 95% found once; its top ten account for roughly 0.36%. The sample originates from a study of shared clonotypes between healthy human individuals. The germline CDR1 and CDR2 sequences are MDHEN and SYDVKM. V shed 5 bases and J shed 5 bases, with 16 bases lying between them. The CDR3 is made up of 15 amino acids. The sequence came from a man aged 18 to 29 in good health. Some clones in this sample may be carry-over from other donors' samples. V is TRBV28 and J is TRBJ1-5, with D possibly matching TRBD1 (5 bases). The source material was naive CD4+ T cells from PBMCs. Subset here: CD45RA+ positively selected. The CDR3: CASSPLRGEDQPQHF. For the CDR3, the DNA is TGTGCCAGCAGTCCCCTGAGGGGTGAGGATCAGCCCCAGCATTTT.